A single sample is the source of the 27 T cell receptor beta chains below, sequenced in a study of a mutant IDH1 vaccine in newly diagnosed glioma. The time point is: week 23, last vaccination. Alongside topical imiquimod, each dose of vaccine comprised 300 ug of mutant IDH1 20-mer peptide. Antigen specificity for these receptors is unknown. The assay was immunoSEQ multiplex PCR, and TCRdb's table has in-frame clones only and misses some. The table shows about 20,000 clones, with approximately 82% occurring only once. The material was PBMCs, obtained from a glioma patient whose treatment included an IDH1 peptide vaccine. These receptors were collected from a man aged 25-45 years with glioma.

The V gene is TRBV6-1, the J gene TRBJ1-5, with D hard to call. The V end was cut by 2 bases, the J end by 0 bases, with 8 bases between. The CDR3 is made up of 15 amino acids. CDR1 and CDR2 from the germline V gene are MNHNS and SASEGT. Here the CDR3 reads CASSESHYSNQPQHF. The CDR3 DNA reads TGTGCCAGCAGTGAAAGCCATTATAGCAATCAGCCCCAGCATTTT.

The chain employs TRBV9 and TRBJ1-1; D not certain. Germline loops: CDR1 SGDLS, CDR2 YYNGEE. Trimming pared 0 bases from V and 4 bases from J, leaving 10 bases between. This CDR3 region has 14 residues. In nucleotides, the CDR3 is TGTGCCAGCAGCGTAGAGGCCTTGAGCACTGAAGCTTTCTTT. It encodes CASSVEALSTEAFF.

This clone was counted a single time. This rearrangement joins TRBV5-6 to TRBJ2-7; 9 bases line up with TRBD1. The CDR3 length is 14 residues. The trim removed 2 bases at V and 1 base at J, leaving 1 base unmatched. Germline V gene lookup returns CDR1 SGHDT and CDR2 YYEEEE. The DNA for the CDR3 is TGTGCCAGCAGCTTCGGGACAGGGTCCTACGAGCAGTACTTC. As protein: CASSFGTGSYEQYF. The full variable domain, rest sourced from reference TRBV5-6 and TRBJ2-7, is DAGVTQSPTHLIKTRGQQVTLRCSPKSGHDTVSWYQQALGQGPQFIFQYYEEEERQRGNFPDRFSGHQFPNYSSELNVNALLLGDSALYLCASSFGTGSYEQYFGPGTRLTVT.

The chain couples TRBV7-9 to TRBJ1-5; maybe TRBD1 (5 bases). The CDR3 sequence is 14 residues long. V was clipped by 3 bases and J by 5 bases, with 11 bases between them. From germline, CDR1 is SEHNR and CDR2 FQNEAQ (reference sequence). In DNA, the CDR3 is TGTGCCAGCAGCTTGGGGCGGAGCGATCAGCCCCAGCATTTT. Its protein is CASSLGRSDQPQHF.

The J gene is TRBJ1-2, the V gene TRBV11-2; D unclear. Germline assignment: CDR1 SGHAT and CDR2 FQNNGV. Trimming took 0 bases from V and 5 from J, leaving 10 bases between them. The CDR3 has 14 residues. In DNA, the CDR3 is TGTGCCAGCAGCTTAGATGAGGACTCTTATGGCTACACCTTC. It is translated as CASSLDEDSYGYTF.

The chain is built from TRBV5-5 and TRBJ2-7; 9 bases fit TRBD1. CDR3 length: 14 amino acids. V lost 7 bases and J lost 3; bases outside the gene matches: 8. Germline V gene lookup returns CDR1 SGHKS and CDR2 YYEKEE (reference sequence). DNA for the CDR3: TGTGCCAGCTTTCCCGGGACAGGGTTCTACGAGCAGTACTTC. This encodes CASFPGTGFYEQYF.

V usage is TRBV14 and J usage is TRBJ2-7; TRBD1 matches at 10 bases. Germline assignment: CDR1 SGHDN and CDR2 FVKESK. The length of the CDR3 is 16 residues. After removal of 0 bases from V and 5 bases from J, the junction contained 7 bases not matched to a gene. Written as DNA, the CDR3 is TGTGCCAGCAGCCAAGATATCGGGACAGGGGTAAACGAGCAGTACTTC. This sequence encodes CASSQDIGTGVNEQYF.

The V call is TRBV7-9, the J call TRBJ1-1, with TRBD1 matching 7 bases. Germline V gene lookup returns CDR1 SEHNR and CDR2 FQNEAQ (reference sequence). The CDR3 sequence is 14 residues long. After removal of 1 base from V and 5 bases from J, the junction contained 4 bases not matched to a gene. CDR3 DNA: TGTGCCAGCAGCTTAGGGGCAGGGGGAACTGAAGCTTTCTTT. This gives the protein CASSLGAGGTEAFF.

CDR3: CASSDGGSKTYEQYF. CDR3 DNA sequence: TGTGCCAGCTCAGACGGGGGCTCAAAGACCTACGAGCAGTACTTC. The gene calls are TRBV6-1 and TRBJ2-7, with D perhaps assigned TRBD1 or TRBD2 (6 bases each). The CDR3 totals 15 residues. Trimming cost V 8 bases and J 2 bases, with 19 bases left between them. Germline CDR1 and CDR2: MNHNS and SASEGT.

The V call is TRBV30, the J call TRBJ1-2; D is perhaps TRBD1 (6 bases). The CDR3 runs 12 residues. V lost 2 bases, J lost 4 bases, and 8 bases lay in between. Germline loops: CDR1 GTSNPN, CDR2 SVGIG (reference sequence). The CDR3 coding sequence is TGTGCCTGGAGTATGGACAGCTATGGCTACACCTTC. This encodes CAWSMDSYGYTF.

This clone was counted once. The chain uses TRBV10-3 and TRBJ1-2; no reliable D call. This CDR3 spans 14 amino acids. V lost 10 bases, J lost 3 bases, and 18 bases lay in between. Germline CDR1 ENHRY, CDR2 SYGVKD. CDR3 nucleotide sequence: TGTGCCAGCAACGAAGACACGTTGTACTATGGCTACACCTTC. This encodes CASNEDTLYYGYTF.

The rearrangement links TRBV5-1 to TRBJ2-1, with D possibly being TRBD1 or TRBD2 (5 bases each). Germline CDR1 is SGHRS and CDR2 is YFSETQ. The CDR3 extends over 16 amino acids. The V and J ends lost 0 bases and 0 bases respectively, with 10 bases between them. CDR3: CASSLAGTASYNEQFF. As DNA, the CDR3 is TGCGCCAGCAGCTTGGCCGGGACGGCCTCCTACAATGAGCAGTTCTTC.

This clone was seen a few times. The chain links TRBV6-1 to TRBJ1-1; 10 positions match TRBD1. The J segment lost 4 bases and the V segment lost 9 bases, leaving 5 bases of the junction unmatched. The germline V gene has CDR1 MNHNS and CDR2 SASEGT. The CDR3 contains 13 residues. In nucleotides, the CDR3 is TGTGCCAGTTGGACAGGGGGAATCACTGAAGCTTTCTTT. This translates into CASWTGGITEAFF.

This chain connects TRBV6-5 to TRBJ2-7, with D possibly being TRBD1 (7 bases). The germline gives CDR1 MNHEY, CDR2 SVGAGI. Trimming took off 6 bases at V and 0 bases at J, with 15 bases between the two ends. The CDR3 totals 15 residues. CDR3 coding DNA: TGTGCCAGCAGGCCAGGGGGGCAAGTCTCCTACGAGCAGTACTTC. Residues: CASRPGGQVSYEQYF.

The rearrangement uses TRBV19 and TRBJ2-7, with TRBD1 identical over 9 bases. This CDR3 comprises 14 residues. V was clipped by 1 base and J by 6 bases; unmatched bases: 4. From germline, CDR1 is LNHDA and CDR2 SQIVND (reference sequence). This CDR3 is CASSIGTGVLEQYF. CDR3 nucleotide sequence: TGTGCCAGTAGTATAGGGACAGGGGTCCTCGAGCAGTACTTC.

The gene calls are TRBV4-1 and TRBJ2-7, with TRBD1 matching 10 bases. The CDR3 runs 16 residues. Germline CDR1 MGHRA, CDR2 YSYEKL. Unmatched junction bases numbered 10, after V lost 4 bases and J lost 4 bases. CDR3 region: CASSPEGQGFQYEQYF. The CDR3 region has the DNA TGCGCCAGCAGCCCTGAGGGACAGGGGTTTCAGTACGAGCAGTACTTC.

The V gene is TRBV6-5, the J gene TRBJ2-5, with D possibly TRBD1 on 7 matching bases. Germline CDR1 MNHEY, CDR2 SVGAGI. This CDR3 has 14 amino acids. Trimming left V 8 bases short and J 3 bases short, with 16 bases between. CDR3 sequence (DNA): TGTGCCAGCGGGAGGTCAGGGGGGAAAGAGACCCAGTACTTC. Translating gives CASGRSGGKETQYF.

The chain has TRBV10-3 and TRBJ1-1; D possibly corresponds to TRBD1 (5 bases). The V gene's germline CDR1 is ENHRY and CDR2 SYGVKD. CDR3 length equals 13 residues. Trimming pared 5 bases from V and 7 bases from J, leaving 14 bases between. CDR3 bases: TGTGCCATCAGTCCCTTCGACAGCCTTGAAGCTTTCTTT. Translation: CAISPFDSLEAFF.

J is TRBJ2-7 and V is TRBV7-9; 11 bases line up with TRBD2. Per the germline V gene, CDR1 is SEHNR and CDR2 is FQNEAQ (reference sequence). J was trimmed by 5 bases and V by 5 bases; bases with no gene match: 5. The CDR3 covers 14 residues. CDR3 nucleotide sequence: TGTGCCAGCAGCGCCCCGGGACTAGCGGACGAGCAGTACTTC. Protein: CASSAPGLADEQYF.

This chain joins TRBV5-1 and TRBJ1-4; maybe TRBD1 (5 bases). The CDR3 is 14 residues long. Germline loops: CDR1 SGHRS, CDR2 YFSETQ. V lost 7 bases, J lost 7 bases, and 17 bases lay in between. CDR3 in DNA: TGCGCCAGCGGATACGGGACGGACCGTGAAAAACTGTTTTTT. It codes for CASGYGTDREKLFF.

V and J are TRBV30 and TRBJ2-1, with 9 bases fitting TRBD2. Germline V CDR1 and CDR2: GTSNPN, SVGIG (reference sequence). V trimming: 3 bases; J trimming: 9 bases; junction bases outside the gene matches: 9. The CDR3 loop spans 14 amino acids. CDR3 protein: CAWSTASGKGEQFF. CDR3 coding DNA: TGTGCCTGGAGCACGGCTAGCGGGAAGGGTGAGCAGTTCTTC.

The chain has TRBV27 and TRBJ2-7, with D tentatively TRBD2 (5 bases). Germline V gene lookup returns CDR1 MNHEY and CDR2 SMNVEV (reference sequence). Trimming shortened V by 2 bases and J by 2 bases, and 7 bases separated the two germline ends. This CDR3 region has 13 residues. CDR3 residues: CASSLRGAYEQYF. CDR3 in DNA: TGTGCCAGCAGTTTACGGGGAGCCTACGAGCAGTACTTC.

V is TRBV28 and J is TRBJ2-1; D call uncertain. Germline V lookup: CDR1 MDHEN, CDR2 SYDVKM. The ends were cut back, 8 bases at V and 4 bases at J, with 6 bases in the middle. CDR3 size: 11 residues. As DNA, the CDR3 is TGTGCCAGCCTGAGATACAATGAGCAGTTCTTC. It yields the protein CASLRYNEQFF.

Here the CDR3 reads CASSLIGGYEQYF. CDR3 DNA: TGTGCCAGCAGCTTGATCGGGGGCTACGAGCAGTACTTC. J is TRBJ2-7 and V is TRBV5-6, with D possibly being TRBD2 (6 bases). The CDR3 has 13 amino acids. Deletions cut 1 base from V and 3 bases from J, with 8 bases between. Germline assignment: CDR1 SGHDT and CDR2 YYEEEE.

The chain joins TRBV14 to TRBJ2-7; 8 bases fit TRBD1. The germline V gene encodes CDR1 SGHDN and CDR2 FVKESK. The CDR3 is 12 residues long. Trimming cost V 6 bases and J 3 bases; bases outside gene matches: 1. CDR3 in DNA: TGTGCCAGCAGGGGACAGGACTACGAGCAGTACTTC. Amino acids: CASRGQDYEQYF.

This clone was seen just once. The chain links TRBV2 to TRBJ1-1; D call uncertain. Germline V gives CDR1 SNHLY, CDR2 FYNNEI. V lost 4 bases and J lost 1, with 7 bases in between. This CDR3 has 13 residues. This CDR3 reads CASSGEGNTEAFF. CDR3 in DNA: TGTGCCAGCAGTGGTGAGGGGAACACTGAAGCTTTCTTT. Combining the CDR3 with reference TRBV2 and TRBJ1-1 gives the whole variable domain EPEVTQTPSHQVTQMGQEVILRCVPISNHLYFYWYRQILGQKVEFLVSFYNNEISEKSEIFDDQFSVERPDGSNFTLKIRSTKLEDSAMYFCASSGEGNTEAFFGQGTRLTVV.

V gene TRBV7-6 combines with J gene TRBJ2-2; no definite D call. Looked up from germline, CDR1 is SGHVS and CDR2 is FNYEAQ. This CDR3 is 15 amino acids long. V was shortened by 2 bases and J by 6 bases, with 13 bases between the two germline ends. DNA for the CDR3: TGTGCCAGCAGCTTACAAGGGCCGCAGCCCGGGGAGCTGTTTTTT. Translated: CASSLQGPQPGELFF.